This section outlines one T cell receptor (beta chain) sequence together with its context. The sample belongs to a study of cytomegalovirus exposure and HLA in healthy donors. This CDR3 region has 13 residues. Germline lookup yields CDR1 MGHDK and CDR2 SYGVNS. V shed 4 bases and J 5 bases; nucleotides not matched to a gene: 3. PCR was performed using 60 Vbeta and 13 Jbeta primers. Sequencing used immunoSEQ multiplex PCR; TCRdb keeps in-frame clones, though not all of them. There are more than 110,000 clones in the sample; over 75% occur only once, and approximately 8.2% lies in the top ten. The TCR originated in a woman between 45 and 60 years old in good health and CMV-seropositive. V and J are TRBV25-1 and TRBJ2-7; 9 nucleotides line up with TRBD2. Material for sequencing was PBMCs. The CDR3 bases are TGTGCCAGCAGTGGGCTAGCGGGGAACGAGCAGTACTTC. The encoded protein is CASSGLAGNEQYF.